These 8 T cell receptor beta chains originate from one sample sequenced in a study of cytomegalovirus exposure and HLA in healthy donors. Researchers ran the PCR with 60 Vbeta and 13 Jbeta primers. Only in-frame clones appear in the TCRdb table, and some are missing; sequencing was by immunoSEQ multiplex PCR. Here the sample spans 110,000 or so clones, nearly 80% being singletons. Sequencing was carried out using PBMCs. These receptors were taken from a man aged 25-45 years in good health and CMV-seronegative.

V usage is TRBV6-5 and J usage is TRBJ2-7; TRBD2 matches at 8 bases. Germline CDR1 is MNHEY and CDR2 is SVGAGI. The CDR3 is made up of 16 amino acids. V shed 0 bases, J shed 0 bases, and the junction held 4 bases outside the gene matches. CDR3 amino acids: CASSYSRGAFSYEQYF. The CDR3 DNA reads TGTGCCAGCAGTTACTCGCGGGGGGCCTTCTCCTACGAGCAGTACTTC.

The chain links TRBV5-1 to TRBJ1-2, with D tentatively TRBD1 (6 bases). The CDR3 loop spans 14 amino acids. CDR1 and CDR2 from the germline V gene are SGHRS and YFSETQ. With 1 base removed from V and 13 bases from J, the gap between germline ends came to 20 bases. CDR3 region: CASSLNSRGKLPTF. DNA of the CDR3: TGCGCCAGCAGCTTGAATAGCAGGGGCAAGTTGCCCACCTTC. Filled out from reference TRBV5-1 and TRBJ1-2, the complete variable domain reads KAGVTQTPRYLIKTRGQQVTLSCSPISGHRSVSWYQQTPGQGLQFLFEYFSETQRNKGNFPGRFSGRQFSNSRSEMNVSTLELGDSALYLCASSLNSRGKLPTFGSGTRLTVV.

The chain employs TRBV7-2 and TRBJ1-4; 9 nucleotides line up with TRBD1. J lost 5 bases, V lost 1 base, and 2 bases had no gene match. CDR1 is SGHTA, CDR2 FQGNSA, per germline. This CDR3 has 15 amino acids. The CDR3 loop reads CASSLVGTGNEKLFF. CDR3 nucleotide sequence: TGTGCCAGCAGCTTAGTGGGGACAGGGAATGAAAAACTGTTTTTT. Based on the CDR3 plus reference TRBV7-2 and TRBJ1-4, the full variable domain is GAGVSQSPSNKVTEKGKDVELRCDPISGHTALYWYRQSLGQGLEFLIYFQGNSAPDKSGLPSDRFSAERTGGSVSTLTIQRTQQEDSAVYLCASSLVGTGNEKLFFGSGTQLSVL.

V is TRBV14 and J is TRBJ2-3; 9 bases map to TRBD1. Germline CDR1 is SGHDN and CDR2 is FVKESK. The CDR3 has 17 residues. After removal of 4 bases from V and 2 bases from J, the junction contained 10 bases not matched to a gene. CDR3 nucleotides: TGTGCCAGCAGCCTGTACGGGGACAGGGAATTCACAGATACGCAGTATTTT. Protein sequence: CASSLYGDREFTDTQYF. Combining the CDR3 with reference TRBV14 and TRBJ2-3 gives the whole variable domain EAGVTQFPSHSVIEKGQTVTLRCDPISGHDNLYWYRRVMGKEIKFLLHFVKESKQDESGMPNNRFLAERTGGTYSTLKVQPAELEDSGVYFCASSLYGDREFTDTQYFGPGTRLTVL.

V and J are TRBV11-2 and TRBJ1-4; the D gene is possibly TRBD1 (5 bases). This CDR3 is 15 amino acids long. Germline CDR1 reads SGHAT; CDR2 reads FQNNGV. V lost 3 bases, J lost 8 bases, and 16 bases lay in between. This CDR3 reads CASSFTGDPVEKLFF. CDR3 DNA sequence: TGTGCCAGCAGCTTTACGGGGGACCCGGTAGAAAAACTGTTTTTT.

This clone was seen just once. CDR3 nucleotide sequence: TGTGCCAGCAGCAAATCGACAGGGGTGGGCTATGGCTACACCTTC. This sequence encodes CASSKSTGVGYGYTF. The chain has TRBV7-2 and TRBJ1-2; 8 bases line up with TRBD1. Germline V gene data show CDR1 as SGHTA and CDR2 as FQGNSA. This CDR3 contains 15 residues. With 5 bases clipped from V and 4 bases from J, the junction kept 9 bases outside the gene matches.

The chain recombines TRBV29-1 with TRBJ2-7, with D perhaps matching TRBD2 (6 bases). This CDR3 has 13 residues. V lost 7 bases and J 2 bases, leaving 15 bases between the germline ends. Germline loops: CDR1 SQVTM, CDR2 ANQGSEA. CDR3 DNA: TGCAGCGCTACAGGAGGGGAAACCTACGAGCAGTACTTC. It yields the protein CSATGGETYEQYF.

V gene TRBV28 combines with J gene TRBJ2-3; 9 bases map to TRBD2. Looked up from germline, CDR1 is MDHEN and CDR2 is SYDVKM. CDR3 length: 17 amino acids. V was pared by 2 bases and J by 5 bases, with 11 bases of the junction left unmatched. The CDR3 here is CASSLIYQAGGQDTQYF. CDR3 DNA: TGTGCCAGCAGTTTAATCTACCAAGCGGGAGGACAAGATACGCAGTATTTT.